This is a list of T cell receptor beta chains from one sample in a study of shared clonotypes between healthy human individuals. Profiling relied on immunoSEQ multiplex PCR, and the TCRdb table lists in-frame clones only, not all of them. The data hold about 2 million clones, with about 95% observed a single time. The specimen was naive CD8+ T cells sorted from blood. The receptors stem from a man aged 18 to 29 in good health. Each CDR3 is given with its conserved first and last residue. A D gene is named only where the DNA matches it firmly. Only some rows state a clone size, as once, few, many or a class for expanded clones.

TRBJ1-3	.	TRBV4-3	.	CASSQLTGQPTSGNTIYF	TGCGCCAGCAGCCAATTAACCGGACAGCCTACTTCTGGAAACACCATATATTTT
TRBJ2-2	.	TRBV9	.	CASSPGGGELFF	TGTGCCAGCAGTCCCGGGGGCGGGGAGCTGTTTTTT
TRBJ2-2	.	TRBV10-2	once	CASSDAGLRTGELFF	TGCGCCAGCAGTGATGCGGGTCTGCGGACCGGGGAGCTGTTTTTT
TRBJ2-7	TRBD2	TRBV5-5	.	CASSLGAGAYEQYF	TGTGCCAGCAGCTTGGGAGCGGGGGCCTACGAGCAGTACTTC
TRBJ2-1	TRBD2	TRBV30	.	CAWSLLAGVNNEQFF	TGTGCCTGGAGTCTTCTAGCGGGAGTAAACAATGAGCAGTTCTTC
TRBJ1-1	.	TRBV7-8	.	CASSLTAGLYEAFF	TGTGCCAGCAGCTTAACGGCAGGCCTGTATGAAGCTTTCTTT
TRBJ2-3	.	TRBV4-3	.	CASSQVAVTDTQYF	TGCGCCAGCAGCCAAGTCGCGGTCACAGATACGCAGTATTTT
TRBJ2-7	TRBD1	TRBV10-2	.	CASRDRGYEQYF	TGCGCCAGCCGGGACAGGGGCTACGAGCAGTACTTC
TRBJ2-5	.	TRBV11-2	.	CASTSRAADETQYF	TGTGCCAGCACCTCTAGGGCGGCAGATGAGACCCAGTACTTC
TRBJ2-3	TRBD2	TRBV19	once	CASSAGGIVMGDTQYF	TGTGCCAGTAGTGCGGGGGGGATCGTTATGGGAGATACGCAGTATTTT
TRBJ2-3	.	TRBV7-9	.	CASSPGLGEDTQYF	TGTGCCAGCAGCCCCGGACTGGGCGAGGATACGCAGTATTTT
TRBJ2-1	TRBD2	TRBV5-6	.	CASSLGLAGAFMYNEQFF	TGTGCCAGCAGCTTGGGGCTAGCGGGGGCTTTTATGTACAATGAGCAGTTCTTC
TRBJ2-1	.	TRBV18	.	CASSPLSGERYNEQFF	TGTGCCAGCTCACCATTGTCCGGTGAGAGGTACAATGAGCAGTTCTTC
TRBJ2-3	.	TRBV19	.	CASSGNTQYF	TGTGCCAGTAGTGGAAATACGCAGTATTTT
TRBJ2-7	.	TRBV4-3	.	CASSQDVGVWDEQYF	TGCGCCAGCAGCCAAGACGTGGGGGTGTGGGACGAGCAGTACTTC
TRBJ2-5	.	TRBV5-4	.	CASSLFSGGGETQYF	TGTGCCAGCAGCTTGTTCTCCGGTGGGGGAGAGACCCAGTACTTC
TRBJ2-7	.	TRBV9	.	CASSEGLETLYGQYF	TGTGCCAGCAGCGAAGGGTTGGAAACTCTCTACGGGCAGTACTTC
TRBJ2-7	.	TRBV6-1	.	CASTTFRGTYEQYF	TGTGCCAGCACCACCTTCCGGGGAACCTACGAGCAGTACTTC
TRBJ2-3	TRBD1	TRBV18	once	CASSLTGVRNNPTDTQYF	TGTGCCAGCTCACTTACAGGGGTCCGGAACAACCCCACAGATACGCAGTATTTT
TRBJ2-2	TRBD2	TRBV30	.	CACPGLPNTGELFF	TGTGCCTGTCCGGGACTACCAAACACCGGGGAGCTGTTTTTT
TRBJ2-6	.	TRBV19	.	CASSITSAGANVLTF	TGTGCCAGTAGTATTACCAGTGCTGGGGCCAACGTCCTGACTTTC
TRBJ2-5	TRBD2	TRBV7-9	.	CASSSGLAQETQYF	TGTGCCAGCAGCTCGGGACTAGCCCAAGAGACCCAGTACTTC
TRBJ2-3	.	TRBV6-6	.	CASSYPADTQYF	TGTGCCAGCAGTTACCCGGCAGATACGCAGTATTTT
TRBJ1-6	.	TRBV7-8	.	CASSFEDPRLGHLHF	TGTGCCAGCAGTTTTGAGGACCCACGTTTAGGGCACCTCCACTTT
TRBJ1-2	.	TRBV6-5	.	CASSYSIVDYGYTF	TGTGCCAGCAGTTACTCGATTGTAGACTATGGCTACACCTTC
TRBJ2-1	.	TRBV2	once	CASSLRQGLVVGYNEQFF	TGTGCCAGCAGTTTACGGCAGGGCTTGGTGGTTGGGTACAATGAGCAGTTCTTC
TRBJ2-7	.	TRBV7-9	.	CASSSDPGSLYEQYF	TGTGCCAGCAGCTCGGACCCGGGGTCCCTCTACGAGCAGTACTTC
TRBJ2-1	.	TRBV4-1	.	CASSQGAGWGNEQFF	TGCGCCAGCAGCCAAGGAGCGGGTTGGGGTAATGAGCAGTTCTTC
TRBJ1-2	TRBD1	TRBV29-1	.	CSVEDRDRDYGYTF	TGCAGCGTTGAAGACCGGGACAGGGACTATGGCTACACCTTC
TRBJ1-2	.	TRBV29-1	.	CSVDSGYDGYTF	TGCAGCGTTGACTCAGGGTATGATGGCTACACCTTC
TRBJ2-7	.	TRBV28	.	CASSISAHEQYF	TGTGCCAGCAGTATTTCTGCCCACGAGCAGTACTTC
TRBJ2-7	.	TRBV13	.	CASSPQSSYEQYF	TGTGCCAGCAGTCCCCAGAGCTCCTACGAGCAGTACTTC
TRBJ2-1	TRBD1	TRBV7-7	.	CASSLEGASYNEQFF	TGTGCTAGCAGCTTAGAGGGGGCGTCATACAATGAGCAGTTCTTC
TRBJ2-3	.	TRBV7-9	.	CASSAPGFPDTQYF	TGTGCCAGCAGCGCCCCTGGGTTTCCAGATACGCAGTATTTT
TRBJ2-1	TRBD2	TRBV6-5	.	CASSAGLAGNEQFF	TGTGCCAGCAGCGCGGGACTAGCGGGAAATGAGCAGTTCTTC
TRBJ2-7	TRBD1	TRBV27	.	CASSPSGGNYEQYF	TGTGCCAGCAGTCCTTCAGGGGGCAATTACGAGCAGTACTTC
TRBJ2-7	TRBD2	TRBV23-1	.	CASRRRSGTFYEQYF	TGCGCCAGCAGAAGACGAAGCGGGACCTTCTACGAGCAGTACTTC
TRBJ1-5	.	TRBV27	.	CASSLSQGSNQPQHF	TGTGCCAGCAGTTTATCGCAGGGAAGCAATCAGCCCCAGCATTTT
TRBJ1-2	.	TRBV27	.	CASSWGEGYGYTF	TGTGCCAGCAGCTGGGGAGAAGGCTATGGCTACACCTTC
TRBJ1-1	.	TRBV6-5	once	CASSYTTGETEAFF	TGTGCCAGCAGTTACACCACAGGTGAAACTGAAGCTTTCTTT
TRBJ2-2	TRBD2	TRBV7-9	.	CASSPPSGNTGELFF	TGTGCCAGCAGCCCGCCTAGCGGGAACACCGGGGAGCTGTTTTTT